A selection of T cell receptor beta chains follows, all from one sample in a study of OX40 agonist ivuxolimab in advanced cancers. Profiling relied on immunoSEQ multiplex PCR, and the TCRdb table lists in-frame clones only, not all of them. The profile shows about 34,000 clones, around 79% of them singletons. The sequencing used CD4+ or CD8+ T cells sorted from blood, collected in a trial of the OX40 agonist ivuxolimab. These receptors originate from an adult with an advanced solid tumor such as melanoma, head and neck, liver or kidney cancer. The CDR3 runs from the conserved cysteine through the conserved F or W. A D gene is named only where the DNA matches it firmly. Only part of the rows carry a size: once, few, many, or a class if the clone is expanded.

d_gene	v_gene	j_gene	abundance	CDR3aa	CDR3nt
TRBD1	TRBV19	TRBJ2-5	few	CASRTTGGAETQYF	TGTGCCAGTAGGACGACAGGGGGCGCAGAGACCCAGTACTTC
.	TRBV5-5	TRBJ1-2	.	CASSSGLNYGYTF	TGTGCCAGCAGCTCGGGACTGAACTATGGCTACACCTTC
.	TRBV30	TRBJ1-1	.	CAWSRTGGTEAFF	TGTGCCTGGAGCCGAACGGGGGGCACTGAAGCTTTCTTT
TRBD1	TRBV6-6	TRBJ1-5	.	CASSGRDRGDQPQHF	TGTGCCAGCAGTGGCCGGGACAGGGGAGATCAGCCCCAGCATTTT
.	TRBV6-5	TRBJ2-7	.	CASRRQSAYEQYF	TGTGCCAGCAGAAGGCAGAGCGCCTACGAGCAGTACTTC
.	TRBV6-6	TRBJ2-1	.	CASSFAGLDYNEQFF	TGTGCCAGCAGTTTCGCGGGACTGGACTACAATGAGCAGTTCTTC
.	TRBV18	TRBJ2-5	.	CASSSGQSQETQYF	TGTGCCAGCTCATCAGGACAGTCCCAAGAGACCCAGTACTTC
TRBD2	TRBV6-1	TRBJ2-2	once	CVSIFAGGSTGELFF	TGTGTCAGCATTTTTGCGGGGGGCAGCACCGGGGAGCTGTTTTTT
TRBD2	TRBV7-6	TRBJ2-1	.	CASSLGTSDSNEQFF	TGTGCCAGCAGCTTAGGGACTAGCGACAGCAATGAGCAGTTCTTC
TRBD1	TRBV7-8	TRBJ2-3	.	CASSLAVGQGDTDTQYF	TGTGCCAGCAGCTTAGCGGTGGGACAGGGGGACACAGATACGCAGTATTTT
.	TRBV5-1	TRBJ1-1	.	CASSPSGDTEAFF	TGCGCCAGCAGCCCGTCAGGGGACACTGAAGCTTTCTTT
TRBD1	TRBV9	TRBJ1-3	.	CASSVVTGTGNTIYF	TGTGCCAGCAGCGTAGTGACAGGGACTGGAAACACCATATATTTT
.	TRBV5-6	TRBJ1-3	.	CASSSTGRVGNTIYF	TGTGCCAGCAGCTCTACAGGCAGGGTTGGAAACACCATATATTTT
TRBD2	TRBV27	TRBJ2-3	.	CASSPLRLAGSKGVTDTQYF	TGTGCCAGCAGTCCTTTACGACTAGCGGGGAGCAAAGGGGTCACAGATACGCAGTATTTT
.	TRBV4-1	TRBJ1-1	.	CASSQPSTGTEAFF	TGCGCCAGCAGCCAACCATCTACAGGCACTGAAGCTTTCTTT
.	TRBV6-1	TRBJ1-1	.	CASSVSPYPNTEAFF	TGTGCCAGCAGTGTCAGCCCCTACCCGAACACTGAAGCTTTCTTT
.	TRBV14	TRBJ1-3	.	CASATAYSGNTIYF	TGTGCCAGCGCCACAGCATACTCTGGAAACACCATATATTTT
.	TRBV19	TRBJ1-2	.	CASSIGSTGIYGYTF	TGTGCCAGTAGTATAGGTTCCACGGGGATCTATGGCTACACCTTC
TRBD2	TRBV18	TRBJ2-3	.	CASSPLRPAGATSDTQYF	TGTGCCAGCTCACCACTGAGGCCAGCGGGGGCCACCTCAGATACGCAGTATTTT
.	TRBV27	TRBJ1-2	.	CASSPRQRPGYTF	TGTGCCAGCAGTCCCAGACAGAGGCCTGGCTACACCTTC
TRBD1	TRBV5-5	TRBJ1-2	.	CASSPRRDRVGMDYGYTF	TGTGCCAGCAGCCCCCGCCGGGACAGGGTAGGGATGGACTATGGCTACACCTTC
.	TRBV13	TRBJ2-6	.	CASSYAGSRANVLTF	TGTGCCAGCAGCTACGCAGGGAGTAGGGCCAACGTCCTGACTTTC
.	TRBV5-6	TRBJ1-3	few	CASSLAGTDSGNTIYF	TGTGCCAGCAGCTTGGCCGGGACTGACTCTGGAAACACCATATATTTT
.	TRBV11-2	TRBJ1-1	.	CASTLRTSGIGEAFF	TGTGCCAGCACCTTGAGGACGAGCGGGATAGGGGAAGCTTTCTTT
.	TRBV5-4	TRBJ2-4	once	CASSPVTGGAKNIQYF	TGTGCCAGCAGTCCCGTGACCGGAGGGGCCAAAAACATTCAGTACTTC
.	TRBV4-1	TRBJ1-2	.	CASSQPKDPANYGYTF	TGCGCCAGCAGCCAACCCAAAGACCCCGCTAACTATGGCTACACCTTC
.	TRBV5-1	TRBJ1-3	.	CASSPTLNSGNTIYF	TGCGCCAGCAGCCCTACTCTCAACTCTGGAAACACCATATATTTT
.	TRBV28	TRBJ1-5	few	CASSLPPRIRSSTPQHF	TGTGCCAGCAGTTTACCCCCAAGAATACGGTCCTCTACGCCCCAGCATTTT
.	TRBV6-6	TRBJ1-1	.	CASSYWGQTHEAFF	TGTGCCAGCAGTTACTGGGGGCAGACCCATGAAGCTTTCTTT